The 8 T cell receptor beta chains reported below all come from one sample, sequenced in a study of sequential checkpoint blockade in melanoma. Treatment indicated: randomized to nivolumab then ipilimumab (arm A) or the reverse (arm B). Libraries were prepared by immunoSEQ multiplex PCR; TCRdb keeps only in-frame clonotypes and omits some of them. The sample has roughly 12,000 clones; approximately 79% are singletons. The material was CD8+ T cells sorted from blood (inferred from file names), obtained from a patient given nivolumab and ipilimumab in sequence. Every receptor here comes from a human donor with melanoma.

The chain recombines TRBV4-2 with TRBJ1-1, with no clear D. Looked up from germline, CDR1 is LGHNA and CDR2 is YNFKEQ. Trimming took 0 bases from V and 1 from J, leaving 15 bases between them. The CDR3 covers 17 residues. The CDR3 nucleotides read TGTGCCAGCAGCCAAGATAGTAGTCCTCTAACGAACACTGAAGCTTTCTTT. Translation: CASSQDSSPLTNTEAFF.

This rearrangement joins TRBV6-5 to TRBJ2-7, with D perhaps TRBD1 (6 bases). This CDR3 has 14 amino acids. Germline loops: CDR1 MNHEY, CDR2 SVGAGI. Trimming cost V 7 bases and J 1 base, with 14 bases left between them. The CDR3 is CASNPGTTSYEQYF. The CDR3 DNA reads TGTGCCAGCAACCCCGGGACAACTTCCTACGAGCAGTACTTC.

The CDR3 bases are TGCAGCGTTGAAGGCAGGGGGCTTACTGAAGCTTTCTTT. Encoded protein: CSVEGRGLTEAFF. The chain employs TRBV29-1 and TRBJ1-1, with TRBD1 matching 8 bases. The CDR3 runs to 13 residues. Germline V lookup: CDR1 SQVTM, CDR2 ANQGSEA. After removal of 1 base from V and 5 bases from J, the junction contained 3 bases not matched to a gene. Combining the CDR3 with reference TRBV29-1 and TRBJ1-1 gives the whole variable domain SAVISQKPSRDICQRGTSLTIQCQVDSQVTMMFWYRQQPGQSLTLIATANQGSEATYESGFVIDKFPISRPNLTFSTLTVSNMSPEDSSIYLCSVEGRGLTEAFFGQGTRLTVV.

The rearrangement joins TRBV29-1 to TRBJ2-1; D uncertain. The V end lost 7 bases, the J end lost 9 bases, and 13 bases lay between the germline ends. The germline gives CDR1 SQVTM, CDR2 ANQGSEA. CDR3 length equals 11 residues. The chain's CDR3 is CSAHPGTEQFF. The CDR3 region has the DNA TGCAGCGCTCACCCTGGCACTGAGCAGTTCTTC.

The chain recombines TRBV4-1 with TRBJ2-7; tentative D call: TRBD1 (7 bases). CDR1 is MGHRA, CDR2 YSYEKL, per germline. With 1 base removed from V and 0 bases from J, the gap between germline ends came to 10 bases. The CDR3 sequence is 15 residues long. CDR3 DNA: TGCGCCAGCAGCCAAGTGCAGGGGGGCTCCTACGAGCAGTACTTC. Its translation: CASSQVQGGSYEQYF.

The chain combines TRBV5-6 with TRBJ2-3; 12 bases map to TRBD2. Unmatched junction bases numbered 13, after V lost 5 bases and J lost 6 bases. Germline-derived CDR1 and CDR2 are SGHDT and YYEEEE. This CDR3 has 17 residues. CDR3 sequence: CASSFEELAGGRDTQYF. DNA for the CDR3: TGTGCCAGCAGTTTCGAGGAACTAGCGGGGGGCCGCGATACGCAGTATTTT.

The V and J genes are TRBV6-1 and TRBJ2-7; 11 bases fit TRBD2. The CDR3 has 15 amino acids. Germline values: CDR1 MNHNS, CDR2 SASEGT. With 5 bases clipped from V and 1 base from J, the junction kept 4 bases outside the gene matches. CDR3 sequence (DNA): TGTGCCAGCAGTCTGCTAGCGGGGGGTTCCTACGAGCAGTACTTC. It yields the protein CASSLLAGGSYEQYF.

This sequence joins TRBV6-1 and TRBJ2-6; D gene ambiguous. The CDR3 length is 15 residues. Germline V gene sequence: CDR1 MNHNS, CDR2 SASEGT. V shed 1 base and J shed 0 bases, with 4 bases lying between them. The CDR3 region has the DNA TGTGCCAGCAGTGAAGACAGCTCTGGGGCCAACGTCCTGACTTTC. It specifies CASSEDSSGANVLTF.